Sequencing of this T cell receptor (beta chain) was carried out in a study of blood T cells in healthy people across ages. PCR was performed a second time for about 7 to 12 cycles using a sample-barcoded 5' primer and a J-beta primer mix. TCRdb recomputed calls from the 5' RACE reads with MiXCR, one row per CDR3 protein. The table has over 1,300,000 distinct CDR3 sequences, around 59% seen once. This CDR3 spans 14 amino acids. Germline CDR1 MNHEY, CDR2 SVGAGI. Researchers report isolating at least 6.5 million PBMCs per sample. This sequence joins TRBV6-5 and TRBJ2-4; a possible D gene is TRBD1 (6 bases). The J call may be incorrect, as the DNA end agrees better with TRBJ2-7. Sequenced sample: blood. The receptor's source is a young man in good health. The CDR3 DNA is TGTGCCAGCAATCCGGGACACGAACCCTACGAGCAGTACTTC. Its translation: CASNPGHEPYEQYF.